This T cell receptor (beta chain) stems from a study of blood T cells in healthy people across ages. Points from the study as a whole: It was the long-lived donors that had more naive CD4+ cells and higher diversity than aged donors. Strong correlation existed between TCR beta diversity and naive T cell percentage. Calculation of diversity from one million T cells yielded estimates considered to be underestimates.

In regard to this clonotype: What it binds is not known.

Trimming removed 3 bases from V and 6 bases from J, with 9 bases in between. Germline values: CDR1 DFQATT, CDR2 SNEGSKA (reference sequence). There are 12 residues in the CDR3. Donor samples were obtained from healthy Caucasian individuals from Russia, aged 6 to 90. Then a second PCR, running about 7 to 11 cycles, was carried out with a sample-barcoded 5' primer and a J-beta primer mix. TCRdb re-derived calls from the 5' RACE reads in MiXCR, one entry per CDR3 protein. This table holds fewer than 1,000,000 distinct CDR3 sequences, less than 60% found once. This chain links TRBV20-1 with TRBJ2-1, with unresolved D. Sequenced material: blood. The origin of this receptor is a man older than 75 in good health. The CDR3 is CSASSGGNEQFF. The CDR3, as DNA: TGCAGTGCTAGCTCGGGCGGCAATGAGCAGTTCTTC.